Following are 17 T cell receptor beta chains from one sample sequenced in a study of T cell repertoires in cytomegalovirus infection. TCRdb recomputed calls from the reads with MiXCR, one row per CDR3 protein. This sample carries approximately 180,000 distinct CDR3 sequences, approximately 18% of them seen once, and the ten largest clones take roughly 24%. The specimen was CD8+ T cells from PBMCs. The receptors here all came from a human donor in good health (CMV status not recorded). Some clones in this sample may be carry-over from other donors' samples.

The chain joins TRBV20-1 to TRBJ1-1, with D hard to call. The CDR3 length is 14 residues. Trimming removed 3 bases from V and 5 bases from J, with 16 bases in between. In germline, CDR1 is DFQATT, CDR2 SNEGSKA (reference sequence). The CDR3 protein is CSASEADKQTEAFF. The CDR3 DNA is TGCAGTGCTAGCGAGGCCGATAAGCAAACTGAAGCTTTCTTT.

The gene calls are TRBV5-5 and TRBJ1-1; D perhaps matches TRBD1 (5 bases). The CDR3 covers 16 residues. The V gene lost 4 bases and the J gene lost 0 bases, with 16 bases spanning the gap. Looked up from germline, CDR1 is SGHKS and CDR2 is YYEKEE (reference sequence). The CDR3 protein is CASSPFTGPMNTEAFF. CDR3 sequence (DNA): TGTGCCAGCAGCCCCTTTACAGGACCTATGAACACTGAAGCTTTCTTT.

There are a few counts of this clonotype. The chain uses TRBV9 and TRBJ2-3, with 8 positions matching TRBD1. V lost 0 bases and J lost 4; bases outside the gene matches: 1. Per germline, CDR1 SGDLS and CDR2 YYNGEE. CDR3 length equals 14 residues. In DNA, the CDR3 is TGTGCCAGCAGCGTAGAACAGGGGGCAGATACGCAGTATTTT. Translating gives CASSVEQGADTQYF.

J is TRBJ2-2 and V is TRBV7-9; 11 positions match TRBD1. The junction had 5 bases not matched to a gene; V was cut back by 8 bases and J by 3 bases. CDR1 is SEHNR, CDR2 FQNEAQ, per germline (reference sequence). The CDR3 is 15 amino acids. CDR3 in amino acids: CASPRTGGHTGELFF. The CDR3 region has the DNA TGTGCCAGCCCTCGGACAGGGGGCCACACCGGGGAGCTGTTTTTT. The full variable domain, with the rest looked up from reference TRBV7-9 and TRBJ2-2, is DTGVSQNPRHKITKRGQNVTFRCDPISEHNRLYWYRQTLGQGPEFLTYFQNEAQLEKSRLLSDRFSAERPKGSFSTLEIQRTEQGDSAMYLCASPRTGGHTGELFFGEGSRLTVL.

This clonotype was counted only a few times. This chain uses TRBV12-3 or TRBV12-4 with TRBJ1-1; no clear D. The CDR3 runs 13 residues. V was shortened by 5 bases and J by 8 bases, with 15 bases between the two germline ends. CDR3 region: CASSHSLSTEAFF. The CDR3 DNA follows: TGTGCCAGCAGTCACTCCTTATCGACCGAAGCTTTCTTT.

Here the CDR3 DNA reads TGTGCCATCAGTGAATCCCCAGAAAAGCGTGCTTTCTTT. This translates into CAISESPEKRAFF. The chain links TRBV10-3 to TRBJ1-1; D not certain. In germline, CDR1 is ENHRY, CDR2 SYGVKD. Trimming removed 3 bases from V and 11 bases from J, with 16 bases in between. CDR3 length: 13 residues.

Ten or more counts support this clonotype. The CDR3, as DNA: TGTGCCAGCAGCTCACCGGGACACCCTGAAAAACTGTTTTTT. Protein: CASSSPGHPEKLFF. The chain combines TRBV7-9 with TRBJ1-4; D perhaps matches TRBD1 (6 bases). The CDR3 covers 14 residues. V was cut by 4 bases and J by 7 bases, with 13 bases left in between. Germline loops: CDR1 SEHNR, CDR2 FQNEAQ (reference sequence). Drawing the rest from reference TRBV7-9 and TRBJ1-4, the complete variable domain is DTGVSQNPRHKITKRGQNVTFRCDPISEHNRLYWYRQTLGQGPEFLTYFQNEAQLEKSRLLSDRFSAERPKGSFSTLEIQRTEQGDSAMYLCASSSPGHPEKLFFGSGTQLSVL.

This clonotype was seen only a few times. The chain couples TRBV29-1 to TRBJ2-1; TRBD1 matches at 7 bases. Germline V lookup: CDR1 SQVTM, CDR2 ANQGSEA. V trimming: 1 base; J trimming: 3 bases; junction bases outside the gene matches: 6. The CDR3 runs 15 residues. Here the CDR3 DNA reads TGCAGCGTTGAAGGTACAGGGGCTTTCTACAATGAGCAGTTCTTC. Translated: CSVEGTGAFYNEQFF.

The chain carries TRBV6-2 or TRBV6-3 and TRBJ1-4; D not certain. This CDR3 region has 15 residues. Looked up from germline, CDR1 is MNHEY and CDR2 is SVGEGT. The V end lost 2 bases, the J end lost 0 bases, and 7 bases lay between the germline ends. The CDR3 DNA reads as TGTGCCAGCAGTTACGGCGGGTCAACTAATGAAAAACTGTTTTTT. Protein: CASSYGGSTNEKLFF.

This chain joins TRBV27 and TRBJ2-3; D is perhaps TRBD2 (5 bases). The CDR3 is made up of 17 amino acids. V was clipped by 1 base and J by 2 bases, with 16 bases between them. Looked up from germline, CDR1 is MNHEY and CDR2 is SMNVEV (reference sequence). CDR3 region: CASSLFGPDGNTDTQYF. CDR3 nucleotide sequence: TGTGCCAGCAGTTTATTTGGCCCGGACGGGAACACAGATACGCAGTATTTT.

This clonotype was seen a few times. The chain has TRBV5-4 and TRBJ2-7, with TRBD1 as a possible D gene (6 bases). The CDR3 covers 14 residues. Germline CDR1 SGHNT, CDR2 YYREEE (reference sequence). V lost 4 bases and J 0 bases, leaving 11 bases between the germline ends. The CDR3 loop reads CASSRTESSYEQYF. In nucleotides, the CDR3 is TGTGCCAGCAGCCGGACAGAAAGCTCCTACGAGCAGTACTTC.

This clonotype occurred a few times. V and J are TRBV7-8 and TRBJ2-7, with D unresolved. Looked up from germline, CDR1 is SGHVS and CDR2 is FQNEAQ. V was shortened by 1 base and J by 3 bases, with 16 bases between the two germline ends. The CDR3 sequence is 16 residues long. The CDR3 spells CASSLVESLPNYEQYF. The CDR3 DNA reads TGTGCCAGCAGCTTAGTAGAGAGCTTACCCAACTACGAGCAGTACTTC. Full variable domain (remainder filled in from reference TRBV7-8 and TRBJ2-7): GAGVSQSPRYKVAKRGQDVALRCDPISGHVSLFWYQQALGQGPEFLTYFQNEAQLDKSGLPSDRFFAERPEGSVSTLKIQRTQQEDSAVYLCASSLVESLPNYEQYFGPGTRLTVT.

This clonotype was observed a few times. The chain couples TRBV6-2 or TRBV6-3 to TRBJ2-7; tentative D call: TRBD2 (6 bases). The V end lost 3 bases, the J end lost 3 bases, and 12 bases lay between the germline ends. The CDR3 consists of 14 residues. Looked up from germline, CDR1 is MNHEY and CDR2 is SVGEGT. CDR3 sequence: CASSYAGPLYEQYF. In nucleotides, the CDR3 is TGTGCCAGCAGTTATGCGGGGCCCCTCTACGAGCAGTACTTC.

This sequence joins TRBV28 and TRBJ1-6; no clear D gene. The CDR3 extends over 15 amino acids. Germline V gene lookup returns CDR1 MDHEN and CDR2 SYDVKM. The V gene lost 4 bases and the J gene lost 3 bases, with 10 bases spanning the gap. The CDR3 nucleotides are TGTGCCAGCAGTTCCGCGGAAAGCTATAATTCACCCCTCCACTTT. Translating gives CASSSAESYNSPLHF.

The chain uses TRBV2 and TRBJ2-4; 7 nucleotides match TRBD2. V gave up 6 bases and J gave up 10 bases; unmatched junction bases: 15. The germline V gene has CDR1 SNHLY and CDR2 FYNNEI. This CDR3 has 15 amino acids. CDR3 region: CASRSRERGGWIQYF. Here the CDR3 DNA reads TGTGCCAGCAGGAGTAGGGAACGCGGGGGTTGGATTCAGTACTTC.

The genes are TRBV15 and TRBJ1-5; the D gene is possibly TRBD1 (5 bases). The CDR3 totals 14 residues. Germline CDR1 LNHNV, CDR2 YYDKDF (reference sequence). Trimming took 0 bases from V and 6 from J, leaving 9 bases between them. As DNA, the CDR3 is TGTGCCACCAGCAGAGATGGTGGGGCTCAGCCCCAGCATTTT. As protein: CATSRDGGAQPQHF.

CDR3 in amino acids: CASSPTDRDLHNEQFF. In DNA form, the CDR3 reads TGTGCCAGCAGCCCGACGGACAGGGATCTACACAATGAGCAGTTCTTC. This chain links TRBV7-3 with TRBJ2-1; 8 positions match TRBD1. CDR1 and CDR2 (germline): SGHTA, FQGTGA. This CDR3 has 16 residues. V shed 5 bases, J shed 5 bases, and the junction held 11 bases outside the gene matches.